These T cell receptor beta chains were read from a single sample in a study of early stage breast cancer tumors. The assay was immunoSEQ multiplex PCR, and TCRdb's table has in-frame clones only and misses some. The table lists about 25,000 clones, 65% to 70% of them singletons. The sequenced sample was breast tumor tissue. All receptors derive from a person aged 60 to 70 with breast cancer. Both conserved end residues are part of each CDR3. Fields, in order: J gene, V gene, clone size, D gene, CDR3 protein, CDR3 DNA. The D gene is left open where the match is weak. Clone size appears in some rows only: once, few, many, or a class for an expanded clone.

TRBJ2-7 TRBV10-3 few . CAIKGHGDGNEQYF TGTGCCATCAAGGGACACGGGGATGGCAACGAGCAGTACTTC
TRBJ2-7 TRBV6-6 . TRBD2 CASSYEGLAGQQQYF TGTGCCAGCAGTTACGAGGGACTAGCGGGACAACAGCAGTACTTC
TRBJ1-4 TRBV13 . . CASSLLAGAGSELFF TGTGCCAGCAGCTTACTGGCAGGGGCCGGTTCGGAACTGTTTTTT
TRBJ2-7 TRBV5-4 . . CASSPWTFSYEQYF TGTGCCAGCAGCCCGTGGACTTTCTCCTACGAGCAGTACTTC
TRBJ2-7 TRBV27 . TRBD2 CASSQTSGTGRPSYEQYF TGTGCCAGCAGTCAGACTAGCGGCACGGGACGGCCCTCCTACGAGCAGTACTTC
TRBJ1-1 TRBV5-8 . TRBD1 CASSLGQGDRDEAFF TGTGCCAGCAGCTTGGGACAGGGGGATAGAGATGAAGCTTTCTTT
TRBJ2-7 TRBV9 . TRBD1 CASSLGDRGSYEQYF TGTGCCAGCAGCCTAGGGGACAGGGGTTCCTACGAGCAGTACTTC
TRBJ2-7 TRBV27 . TRBD1 CASSFRTGRQGGYF TGTGCCAGCAGTTTCAGGACAGGTCGCCAAGGGGGGTACTTC
TRBJ2-1 TRBV15 . . CATSRDGRYNEQFF TGTGCCACCAGCAGAGATGGGAGGTACAATGAGCAGTTCTTC
TRBJ1-2 TRBV27 many . CASSLGPGAKGYTF TGTGCCAGCAGTTTAGGTCCAGGGGCTAAAGGCTACACCTTC
TRBJ1-2 TRBV5-6 . TRBD1 CASSLRDREGGYTF TGTGCCAGCAGCTTGCGGGACAGGGAAGGCGGCTACACCTTC
TRBJ1-5 TRBV7-8 . TRBD1 CASRRDRGDQPQHF TGTGCCAGCAGACGGGACAGGGGAGATCAGCCCCAGCATTTT
TRBJ1-1 TRBV7-9 . TRBD1 CASSPGGTEAFF TGTGCCAGCAGCCCAGGGGGCACTGAAGCTTTCTTT
TRBJ1-4 TRBV5-4 . TRBD1 CASSPQTGKQEKLFF TGTGCCAGCAGCCCCCAGACAGGGAAACAGGAAAAACTGTTTTTT
TRBJ2-7 TRBV10-1 few . CASKGALETDSYEQYF TGCGCCAGCAAGGGAGCTTTGGAAACTGATTCCTACGAGCAGTACTTC
TRBJ2-5 TRBV9 few . CASSAQETQYF TGTGCCAGCAGCGCTCAAGAGACCCAGTACTTC
TRBJ2-3 TRBV7-2 . . CASSAVMRDTQYF TGTGCCAGCAGCGCCGTTATGCGGGATACGCAGTATTTT
TRBJ2-1 TRBV11-2 . TRBD1 CASSHRGRNEQFF TGTGCCAGCAGCCACAGGGGTAGAAATGAGCAGTTCTTC
TRBJ2-7 TRBV7-2 . . CASSFTRASSYEQYF TGTGCCAGCAGCTTCACCAGAGCTAGCTCCTACGAGCAGTACTTC
TRBJ2-1 TRBV19 . . CATKADRSSYNEQFF TGTGCCACCAAAGCCGACCGGAGCTCCTACAATGAGCAGTTCTTC